The clone carrying this T cell receptor (beta chain) was seen a few times. What it binds is unknown. This entry is derived from a study of persistence of HIV-infected CD4 T cells. The overall study: Median time on suppressive ART was around 8 years. Up to about 180 mL blood was drawn at multiple time points; a couple of donors had single-time leukapheresis. Notes on the study in general: TCRbeta richness was lower in CMV- and Gag-responding cells than in anti-CD3/anti-CD28-responding cells.

After removal of 0 bases from V and 3 bases from J, the junction contained 2 bases not matched to a gene. The CDR3 totals 15 residues. From germline, CDR1 is SGHRS and CDR2 YFSETQ. Lysates of CMV-infected fibroblasts at approximately 9.6 ug/mL stimulated these cells. CD40L/CD69 double-negative CD45RO-high memory CD4+ T cells were collected. Adults with HIV-1 started suppressive ART while chronically infected. Sequencing used immunoSEQ version 4 in survey mode. Data came from immunoSEQ multiplex PCR; TCRdb stores just in-frame clones and leaves some out. The sample has about 50,000 clones, more than 60% seen once; the top ten hold around 3%.

The TCR was taken from an adult man with HIV who was CMV-seropositive. Sequencing used CD4+ T cells sorted from PBMCs after approximately 19-hour stimulation, obtained from a patient who received antiretroviral therapy. The chain couples TRBV5-1 to TRBJ2-1; TRBD1 aligns across 8 bases. CDR3 sequence (DNA): TGCGCCAGCAGCTTGGAAGGACAGGGCTACAATGAGCAGTTCTTC. Protein product: CASSLEGQGYNEQFF.